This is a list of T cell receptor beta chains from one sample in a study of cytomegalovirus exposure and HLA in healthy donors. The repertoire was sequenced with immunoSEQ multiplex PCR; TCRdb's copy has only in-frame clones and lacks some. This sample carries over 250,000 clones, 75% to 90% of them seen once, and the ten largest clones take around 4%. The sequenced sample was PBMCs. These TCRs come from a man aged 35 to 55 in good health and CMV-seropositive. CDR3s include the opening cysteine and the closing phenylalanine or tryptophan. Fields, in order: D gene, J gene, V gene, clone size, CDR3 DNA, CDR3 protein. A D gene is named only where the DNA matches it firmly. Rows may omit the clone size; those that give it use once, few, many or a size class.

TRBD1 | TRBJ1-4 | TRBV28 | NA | TGTGCCAGCAGACAGGGGGCGACGGCTAATGAAAAACTGTTTTTT | CASRQGATANEKLFF
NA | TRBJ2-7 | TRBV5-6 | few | TGTGCCAGCAGCCTCGGGGCTAGCGCCCACGAGCAGTACTTC | CASSLGASAHEQYF
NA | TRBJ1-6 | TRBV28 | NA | TGTGCCAGCAGTGCCGGACAGTTCTATAATTCACCCCTCCACTTT | CASSAGQFYNSPLHF
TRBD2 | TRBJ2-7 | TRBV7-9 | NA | TGTGCCAGCAGCTTATACCCGGGACTAGCGGATTCTTCGACTGACGAGCAGTACTTC | CASSLYPGLADSSTDEQYF
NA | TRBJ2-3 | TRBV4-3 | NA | TGCGCCAGCAGCCAAGATAGATACTCGGGAGATACGCAGTATTTT | CASSQDRYSGDTQYF
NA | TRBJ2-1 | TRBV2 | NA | TGTGCCAGCAGTGAAGAGCTAGCGCCAACCTACAATGAGCAGTTCTTC | CASSEELAPTYNEQFF
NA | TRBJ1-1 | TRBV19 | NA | TGTGCCAGTAGTATAAGCACGAACACTGAAGCTTTCTTT | CASSISTNTEAFF
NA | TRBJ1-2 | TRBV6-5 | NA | TGTGCCAGCAGTTCCCGGGGAGGGACTAACTATGGCTACACCTTC | CASSSRGGTNYGYTF
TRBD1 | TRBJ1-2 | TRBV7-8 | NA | TGTGCCAGCAGCTTCGGGGGACAGGGATCCTATGGCTACACCTTC | CASSFGGQGSYGYTF
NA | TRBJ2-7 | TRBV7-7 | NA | TGTGCTATGCAGCTAGGGAGCGTTCGAGGGTACTTC | CAMQLGSVRGYF
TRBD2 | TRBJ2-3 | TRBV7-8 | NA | TGTGCCAGCAGCTTAGCGCTGTGGGAGGGAGCAGATACGCAGTATTTT | CASSLALWEGADTQYF
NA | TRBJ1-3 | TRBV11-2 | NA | TGTGCCAGCAGACCGACACTCTCTTCTGGAAACACCATATATTTT | CASRPTLSSGNTIYF
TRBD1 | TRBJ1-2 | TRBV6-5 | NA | TGTGCCAGCAGTTTCCGGACAGGACTGGGCTACACCTTC | CASSFRTGLGYTF
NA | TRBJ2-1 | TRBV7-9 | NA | TGTGCCAGCAGCTTAGATCGGGGTTCCTACAATGAGCAGTTCTTC | CASSLDRGSYNEQFF
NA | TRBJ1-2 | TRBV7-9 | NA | TGTGCCAGCAGCTCGCCAGGGGTAATGTCGGACTATGGCTACACCTTC | CASSSPGVMSDYGYTF
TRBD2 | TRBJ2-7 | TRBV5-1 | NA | TGCGCCAGCAGCTTGATGGCTAGCGGTACCTACGAGCAGTACTTC | CASSLMASGTYEQYF
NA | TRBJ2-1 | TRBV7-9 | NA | TGTGCCAGCAGCTTATCCGGGGGACAGCCGGGGCAGTTCTTC | CASSLSGGQPGQFF
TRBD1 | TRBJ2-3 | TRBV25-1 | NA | TGTGCCAGCAGGTTACAGGGGGCGAGCACAGATACGCAGTATTTT | CASRLQGASTDTQYF
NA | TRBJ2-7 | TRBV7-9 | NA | TGTGCCAGCAGCCGCACAGGGAGCTACGAGCAGTACTTC | CASSRTGSYEQYF
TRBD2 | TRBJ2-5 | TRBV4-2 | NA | TGTGCCAGCAGCCAAGATCTCCCCACCAGCGGGAGATCCTGGGGAGGAGAGACCCAGTACTTC | CASSQDLPTSGRSWGGETQYF
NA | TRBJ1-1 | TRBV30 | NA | TGTGCCTGGAGTGTAGGGGGGAACACTGAAGCTTTCTTT | CAWSVGGNTEAFF
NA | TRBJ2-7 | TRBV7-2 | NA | TGTGCCAGCAGCTTAACAGGCGAGCAGTACTTC | CASSLTGEQYF